The 17 T cell receptor beta chains listed next were all sequenced from one sample in a study of high-grade serous ovarian cancer treatment subgroups. Libraries were prepared by immunoSEQ multiplex PCR; TCRdb keeps only in-frame clonotypes and omits some of them. The data contain approximately 5,900 clones, 75% to 85% of them seen just once; the ten biggest clones take up about 10%. Tumor samples were obtained before definitive surgery or chemotherapy. Sequences were obtained from tumor tissue. These receptors were obtained from a human donor with high-grade serous ovarian cancer.

The chain joins TRBV9 to TRBJ2-3; D unresolved. The V gene's germline CDR1 is SGDLS and CDR2 YYNGEE. The CDR3 spans 15 residues. Deletions cut 3 bases from V and 2 bases from J, with 13 bases between. The chain's CDR3 is CASSGTPLPTDTQYF. Written as DNA, the CDR3 is TGTGCCAGCAGCGGGACCCCCCTTCCCACAGATACGCAGTATTTT.

This clone turned up a few times. V is TRBV5-1 and J is TRBJ2-7; TRBD2 might be the D (6 bases). Trimming shortened V by 2 bases and J by 6 bases, and 18 bases separated the two germline ends. The CDR3 extends over 15 amino acids. Germline assignment: CDR1 SGHRS and CDR2 YFSETQ. CDR3 sequence: CASSFQGGTGGEQYF. The CDR3 nucleotides read TGCGCCAGCAGCTTTCAGGGTGGCACCGGGGGCGAGCAGTACTTC.

The chain recombines TRBV2 with TRBJ1-6; TRBD1 is a possible D gene (5 bases). CDR1 is SNHLY and CDR2 is FYNNEI in the germline V gene. The ends were cut back, 4 bases at V and 9 bases at J, with 13 bases in the middle. CDR3 length: 14 amino acids. The CDR3 bases are TGTGCCAGCAGTGTGGGGGAGTTTACTTCACCCCTCCACTTT. Amino acid sequence: CASSVGEFTSPLHF.

The chain combines TRBV7-2 with TRBJ2-7; 12 nucleotides line up with TRBD2. Trimming removed 3 bases from V and 1 base from J; junction bases left unmatched: 1. This CDR3 spans 15 amino acids. Germline lookup yields CDR1 SGHTA and CDR2 FQGNSA. CDR3 bases: TGTGCCAGCAGCTTCGGACTAGCGGGGTCCTACGAGCAGTACTTC. It specifies CASSFGLAGSYEQYF.

The V call is TRBV5-4, the J call TRBJ1-2, with D perhaps matching TRBD1 (6 bases). CDR3 length equals 15 residues. CDR1 is SGHNT and CDR2 is YYREEE in the germline V gene (reference sequence). Trimming cost V 4 bases and J 4 bases, with 17 bases left between them. The CDR3 reads CASSGQGGGVYGYTF. CDR3 sequence (DNA): TGTGCCAGCAGCGGGCAGGGAGGGGGTGTCTATGGCTACACCTTC.

V is TRBV2 and J is TRBJ1-4; 7 positions match TRBD1. CDR3 length equals 14 residues. Germline V gene lookup returns CDR1 SNHLY and CDR2 FYNNEI. J was trimmed by 4 bases and V by 5 bases; bases with no gene match: 4. The CDR3 region is CASSRRQGNEKLFF. The CDR3 DNA reads TGTGCCAGCAGTCGTCGACAGGGTAATGAAAAACTGTTTTTT.

The chain recombines TRBV7-9 with TRBJ1-4, with 7 positions matching TRBD1. The CDR3 runs 15 residues. Germline V gene sequence: CDR1 SEHNR, CDR2 FQNEAQ (reference sequence). The V segment lost 5 bases and the J segment 6 bases; nucleotides outside the gene matches: 9. CDR3 in DNA: TGTGCCAGCAGCAATAGACAGGGCGGTGATGAAAAACTGTTTTTT. Translated: CASSNRQGGDEKLFF.

In this sample, this clone turned up once. This sequence joins TRBV29-1 and TRBJ2-3, with TRBD1 matching over 12 bases. Trimming removed 6 bases from V and 1 base from J; junction bases left unmatched: 2. CDR3 length: 14 amino acids. Per germline, CDR1 SQVTM and CDR2 ANQGSEA. CDR3 sequence: CSVGTGGGTDTQYF. The CDR3 region has the DNA TGCAGCGTCGGGACAGGGGGCGGCACAGATACGCAGTATTTT.

This clone was observed once. V is TRBV6-1 and J is TRBJ1-4; D call uncertain. Germline assignment: CDR1 MNHNS and CDR2 SASEGT. V shed 2 bases and J shed 0 bases, with 13 bases lying between them. The CDR3 is made up of 17 amino acids. The CDR3 is CASSERPLRTTNEKLFF. DNA for the CDR3: TGTGCCAGCAGTGAACGACCGCTAAGGACAACTAATGAAAAACTGTTTTTT.

The gene calls are TRBV18 and TRBJ2-2; D not resolved. This CDR3 has 13 amino acids. Trimming removed 0 bases from V and 5 bases from J, with 4 bases in between. Germline CDR1 reads KGHSH; CDR2 reads LQKENI. CDR3 sequence (DNA): TGTGCCAGCTCACCACCGAGAACCGGGGAGCTGTTTTTT. Its translation is CASSPPRTGELFF.

The CDR3: CASTLAWGTSAEQYF. CDR3 DNA sequence: TGTGCCAGCACCCTAGCTTGGGGGACTTCTGCCGAGCAGTACTTC. V and J are TRBV5-4 and TRBJ2-7; a possible D gene is TRBD2 (6 bases). The CDR3 covers 15 residues. V was trimmed by 6 bases and J by 6 bases, leaving 22 bases between them. Germline CDR1 SGHNT, CDR2 YYREEE (reference sequence).

The rearrangement joins TRBV7-9 to TRBJ2-3, with TRBD1 matching 9 bases. There are 17 residues in the CDR3. The V and J ends lost 2 bases and 4 bases, in that order; junction bases with no gene match: 10. CDR1 is SEHNR and CDR2 is FQNEAQ in the germline V gene (reference sequence). The CDR3 sequence is CASSLRGNRGPADTQYF. CDR3 nucleotides: TGTGCCAGCAGCTTAAGGGGAAACAGGGGGCCGGCAGATACGCAGTATTTT.

The chain recombines TRBV29-1 with TRBJ2-3; unclear D gene. The CDR3 loop spans 12 amino acids. Germline V lookup: CDR1 SQVTM, CDR2 ANQGSEA. The germline V and J ends were trimmed by 5 bases and 2 bases, with 8 bases remaining between them. The CDR3 reads CSVRTSTDTQYF. Written as DNA, the CDR3 is TGCAGCGTTCGGACCTCCACAGATACGCAGTATTTT.

DNA of the CDR3: TGCGCCAGCACCCAAGCGGAGACCCAGTACTTC. This codes for CASTQAETQYF. This chain uses TRBV5-1 with TRBJ2-5; no reliable D call. This CDR3 is 11 amino acids long. CDR1 is SGHRS and CDR2 is YFSETQ in the germline V gene. Trimming left V 6 bases short and J 5 bases short, with 8 bases between.

CDR3 bases: TGTGCCAGCAGTGATATGGGACAGGGCAATCAGCCCCAGCATTTT. Its translation: CASSDMGQGNQPQHF. This chain joins TRBV6-1 and TRBJ1-5, with 8 nucleotides matching TRBD1. Germline lookup yields CDR1 MNHNS and CDR2 SASEGT. J gave up 2 bases and V 3 bases, and 3 bases lay outside the gene matches. The CDR3 extends over 15 amino acids.

The chain carries TRBV6-5 and TRBJ2-5; D possibly corresponds to TRBD2 (7 bases). The J call may be incorrect, as the DNA end agrees better with TRBJ2-7. Germline loops: CDR1 MNHEY, CDR2 SVGAGI. This CDR3 has 15 amino acids. The chain's CDR3 is CASSPGGHKKGEQYF. In DNA, the CDR3 is TGTGCCAGCAGCCCGGGGGGACACAAAAAGGGCGAGCAGTACTTC.

The CDR3 reads CASSYSRLLTGELFF. CDR3 sequence (DNA): TGTGCCAGCAGTTACTCTCGCCTCCTCACCGGGGAGCTGTTTTTT. The chain recombines TRBV6-5 with TRBJ2-2; no reliable D call. Trimming took 0 bases from V and 4 from J, leaving 9 bases between them. The germline gives CDR1 MNHEY, CDR2 SVGAGI. This CDR3 comprises 15 residues.